This paragraph reports one T cell receptor beta chain. This record comes from a study of blood T cell repertoires in COVID-19. Overall study: Nucleic acid was either cDNA or gDNA, and it came from T cells, B-cell-depleted T cells, or PBMCs.

The CDR3 runs 14 residues. With V trimmed by 6 bases and J by 2 bases, 7 bases remained unmatched. The germline V gene encodes CDR1 LGHNT and CDR2 FRNRAP. Some clones are missing from TCRdb's copy, which holds only in-frame ones; the method was immunoSEQ multiplex PCR. The sample comprises some 120,000 clones, approximately 82% of which are singletons, and 2% to 2.5% rests with the top ten. Specimen: peripheral blood. This clonotype originated in a man aged 30 to 45 with acute or convalescent COVID-19. J is TRBJ2-7 and V is TRBV12-5; TRBD2 matches 7 bases. The CDR3 loop reads CASGPRGVAYEQYF. In nucleotides, the CDR3 is TGTGCTAGTGGCCCTCGGGGGGTCGCCTACGAGCAGTACTTC.